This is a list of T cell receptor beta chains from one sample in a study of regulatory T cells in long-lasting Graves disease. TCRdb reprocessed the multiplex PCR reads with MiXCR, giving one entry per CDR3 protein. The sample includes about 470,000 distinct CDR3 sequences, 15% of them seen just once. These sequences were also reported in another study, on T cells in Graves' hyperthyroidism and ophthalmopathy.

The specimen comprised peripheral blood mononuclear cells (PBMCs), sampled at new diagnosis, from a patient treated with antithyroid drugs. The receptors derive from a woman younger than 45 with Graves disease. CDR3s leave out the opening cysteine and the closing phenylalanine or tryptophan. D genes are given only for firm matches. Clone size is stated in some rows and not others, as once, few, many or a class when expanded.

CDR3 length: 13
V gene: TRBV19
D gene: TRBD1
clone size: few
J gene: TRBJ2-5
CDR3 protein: ASSQDRAYQETQY

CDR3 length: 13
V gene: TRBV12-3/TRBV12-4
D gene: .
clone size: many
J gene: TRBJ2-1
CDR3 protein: ASSSSGAGRNEQF

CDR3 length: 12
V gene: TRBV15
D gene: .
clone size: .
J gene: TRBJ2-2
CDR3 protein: ATSRVDGPGELF

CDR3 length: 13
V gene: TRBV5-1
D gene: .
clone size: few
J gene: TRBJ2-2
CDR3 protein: ASSLGSSPTGELF

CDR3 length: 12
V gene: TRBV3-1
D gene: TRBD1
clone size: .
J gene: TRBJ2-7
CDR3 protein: ASSRDSATYEQY

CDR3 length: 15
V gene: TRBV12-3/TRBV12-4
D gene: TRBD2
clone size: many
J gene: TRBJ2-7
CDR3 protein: ASSFELGGVTSYEQY

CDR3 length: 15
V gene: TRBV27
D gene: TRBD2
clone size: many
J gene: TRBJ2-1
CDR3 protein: ASTSPIAGGPHNEQF

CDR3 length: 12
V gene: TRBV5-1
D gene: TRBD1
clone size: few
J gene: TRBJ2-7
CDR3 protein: ASSPQGAENEQY

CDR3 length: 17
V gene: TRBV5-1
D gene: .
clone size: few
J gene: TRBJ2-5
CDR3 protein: ASRGGLGQTIKYQETQY

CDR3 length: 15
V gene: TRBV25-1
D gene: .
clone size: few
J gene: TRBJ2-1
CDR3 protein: ASSAIRRGGGYNEQF

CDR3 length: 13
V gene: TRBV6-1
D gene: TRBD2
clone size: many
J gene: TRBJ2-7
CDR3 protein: ASSEGASGSAEQY

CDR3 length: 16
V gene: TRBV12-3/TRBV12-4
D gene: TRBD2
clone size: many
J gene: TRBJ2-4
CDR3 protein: ASTLEGTSGSRVNIQY

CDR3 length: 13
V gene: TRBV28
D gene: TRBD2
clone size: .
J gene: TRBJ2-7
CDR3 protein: ASSSPELAAYEQY

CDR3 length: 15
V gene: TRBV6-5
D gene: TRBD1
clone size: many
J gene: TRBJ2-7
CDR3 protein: ASSYVGVMGTVLEQY

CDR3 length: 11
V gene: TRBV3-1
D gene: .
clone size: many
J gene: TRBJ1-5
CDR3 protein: ASSPSGGQEQH

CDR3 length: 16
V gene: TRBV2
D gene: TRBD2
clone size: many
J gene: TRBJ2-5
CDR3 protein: ASIQRLAVTPGQETQY

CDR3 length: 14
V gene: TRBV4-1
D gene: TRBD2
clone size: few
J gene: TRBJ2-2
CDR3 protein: ASSGTRHPGTGELF